The 24 T cell receptor beta chains below all came from one sample that was sequenced in a study of regulatory T cells in long-lasting Graves disease. With iRepertoire HTBI primers and Arm-PCR of CDR3 regions, TCR beta libraries were built. TCRdb processed the multiplex PCR reads anew with MiXCR; each CDR3 protein has one entry. Of around 400,000 distinct CDR3 sequences in the sample, less than 20% were seen once. Time point specified: newly diagnosed GD, antithyroid drugs for less than 3 months. The TCR library was prepared using RNA isolated from PBMCs. The sequencing used peripheral blood mononuclear cells (PBMCs), collected at new diagnosis, from a patient treated with antithyroid drugs. The receptors stem from a female donor with Graves disease.

The table lists this clonotype with many counts. CDR3 protein: CASSLGGGKDTQYF. For the CDR3, the DNA is TGCGCCAGCAGCTTGGGCGGAGGCAAGGATACGCAGTATTTT. The chain recombines TRBV5-1 with TRBJ2-3; TRBD2 is a possible D gene (5 bases). Trimming shortened V by 0 bases and J by 6 bases, and 11 bases separated the two germline ends. The CDR3 runs 14 residues. Germline loops: CDR1 SGHRS, CDR2 YFSETQ.

The rearrangement links TRBV6-1 to TRBJ1-5; no clear D gene. Germline V gene lookup returns CDR1 MNHNS and CDR2 SASEGT. The CDR3 runs 9 residues. The CDR3 DNA follows: TGTGATTTTAATCAGCCCCAGCATTTT. Its translation is CDFNQPQHF.

This sequence joins TRBV7-9 and TRBJ1-4; D not certain. Germline V gene data show CDR1 as SEHNR and CDR2 as FQNEAQ (reference sequence). V was trimmed by 2 bases and J by 6 bases, leaving 4 bases between them. The CDR3 runs 12 residues. CDR3 nucleotide sequence: TGTGCCAGCAGCTTACTACATGAAAAACTGTTTTTT. It translates to CASSLLHEKLFF. The entire variable domain, with the rest obtained from reference TRBV7-9 and TRBJ1-4, is as follows: DTGVSQNPRHKITKRGQNVTFRCDPISEHNRLYWYRQTLGQGPEFLTYFQNEAQLEKSRLLSDRFSAERPKGSFSTLEIQRTEQGDSAMYLCASSLLHEKLFFGSGTQLSVL.

This clonotype was seen ten or more times. This chain joins TRBV20-1 and TRBJ2-4; D ambiguous. The CDR3 runs 13 residues. Per germline, CDR1 DFQATT and CDR2 SNEGSKA (reference sequence). Between the trimmed V and J ends, which lost 6 bases and 1 base, there was a span of 10 bases. The CDR3 spells CSALDGAKNIQYF. In DNA form, the CDR3 reads TGCAGTGCCCTCGACGGGGCCAAAAACATTCAGTACTTC.

This clonotype came up many times. The chain uses TRBV7-2 and TRBJ2-3; TRBD2 aligns across 12 bases. V trimming: 1 base; J trimming: 5 bases; junction bases outside the gene matches: 4. The germline V gene encodes CDR1 SGHTA and CDR2 FQGNSA. This CDR3 has 16 residues. CDR3 in amino acids: CASSLGLAGVGDTQYF. CDR3 DNA sequence: TGTGCCAGCAGCTTAGGACTAGCGGGAGTTGGAGATACGCAGTATTTT. The whole variable domain, filled in from reference TRBV7-2 and TRBJ2-3, reads GAGVSQSPSNKVTEKGKDVELRCDPISGHTALYWYRQSLGQGLEFLIYFQGNSAPDKSGLPSDRFSAERTGGSVSTLTIQRTQQEDSAVYLCASSLGLAGVGDTQYFGPGTRLTVL.

This clonotype appeared many times. V and J are TRBV7-9 and TRBJ1-2; D possibly corresponds to TRBD1 (5 bases). Germline V gives CDR1 SEHNR, CDR2 FQNEAQ (reference sequence). The V end lost 6 bases, the J end lost 2 bases, and 10 bases lay between the germline ends. The CDR3 is made up of 13 amino acids. The CDR3 bases are TGTGCCAGCAGTCGAGAGGGGAACTATGGCTACACCTTC. This encodes CASSREGNYGYTF. The full variable domain, its missing parts supplied by reference TRBV7-9 and TRBJ1-2, is DTGVSQNPRHKITKRGQNVTFRCDPISEHNRLYWYRQTLGQGPEFLTYFQNEAQLEKSRLLSDRFSAERPKGSFSTLEIQRTEQGDSAMYLCASSREGNYGYTFGSGTRLTVV.

This clonotype was seen at least ten times. The CDR3 loop is CASSSPASGSREETQYF. The CDR3 bases are TGTGCCAGCAGTTCCCCGGCTAGCGGGAGTAGAGAAGAGACCCAGTACTTC. The chain is built from TRBV28 and TRBJ2-5; 10 bases are shared with TRBD2. This CDR3 spans 17 amino acids. The V gene's germline CDR1 is MDHEN and CDR2 SYDVKM. Germline trimming cut 4 bases from V and 3 bases from J; bases unmatched to any gene: 11.

This clonotype appeared many times. The rearrangement joins TRBV28 to TRBJ2-1; 8 nucleotides match TRBD1. This CDR3 is 14 amino acids long. Germline values: CDR1 MDHEN, CDR2 SYDVKM. V was clipped by 5 bases and J by 2 bases; unmatched bases: 2. The CDR3 is CASSRTGPYNEQFF. CDR3 in DNA: TGTGCCAGCAGTAGGACAGGGCCCTACAATGAGCAGTTCTTC.

V is TRBV28 and J is TRBJ1-2; 7 bases align to TRBD1. Germline values: CDR1 MDHEN, CDR2 SYDVKM. The CDR3 consists of 14 residues. The ends lost 6 bases at V and 4 bases at J; junction bases unmatched: 8. CDR3 nucleotide sequence: TGTGCCAGCAGCGGACAGGACCTCCCCTATGGCTACACCTTC. Its protein is CASSGQDLPYGYTF.

This clonotype was recorded at least ten times. This rearrangement joins TRBV30 to TRBJ1-2; D may be TRBD1 (6 bases). V was cut by 1 base and J by 4 bases, with 13 bases left in between. Looked up from germline, CDR1 is GTSNPN and CDR2 is SVGIG (reference sequence). The CDR3 has 14 residues. Here the CDR3 DNA reads TGTGCCTGGAGTGATGACAGGATCGGCTATGGCTACACCTTC. Its protein product is CAWSDDRIGYGYTF.

This clonotype was detected ten times or more. The chain combines TRBV6-2 or TRBV6-3 with TRBJ2-5; possibly TRBD2 for D (5 bases). This CDR3 spans 15 amino acids. Germline V gives CDR1 MNHEY, CDR2 SVGEGT. Trimming shortened V by 5 bases and J by 5 bases, and 18 bases separated the two germline ends. The CDR3 region has the DNA TGTGCCAGCAGTCCGTCCGGAACTAGTTCGGAGACCCAGTACTTC. Protein sequence: CASSPSGTSSETQYF.

In this sample, this clonotype turned up many times. The CDR3 coding sequence is TGTGCCAGCAGCAGGGGGGGGGCTGGACAGCCCCAGCATTTT. It translates to CASSRGGAGQPQHF. The chain combines TRBV4-2 with TRBJ1-5; D perhaps matches TRBD1 (6 bases). Germline values: CDR1 LGHNA, CDR2 YNFKEQ. This CDR3 is 14 amino acids long. With 5 bases removed from V and 7 bases from J, the gap between germline ends came to 15 bases.

This chain uses TRBV27 with TRBJ1-3; D ambiguous. This CDR3 is 13 amino acids long. Germline CDR1 is MNHEY and CDR2 is SMNVEV (reference sequence). V shed 3 bases and J shed 3 bases, with 6 bases lying between them. This chain's CDR3 is CASSFQYGNTIYF. In nucleotides, the CDR3 is TGTGCCAGCAGTTTTCAGTATGGAAACACCATATATTTT.

CDR3 residues: CSVAEGRNQPQHF. The CDR3 region has the DNA TGCAGCGTTGCGGAGGGACGGAATCAGCCCCAGCATTTT. The chain is built from TRBV29-1 and TRBJ1-5; the D gene is possibly TRBD1 (5 bases). This CDR3 spans 13 amino acids. V was shortened by 4 bases and J by 4 bases, with 11 bases between the two germline ends. Germline V lookup: CDR1 SQVTM, CDR2 ANQGSEA.

This clonotype turned up a few times. This chain joins TRBV7-2 and TRBJ1-3, with D perhaps TRBD1 (5 bases). Germline assignment: CDR1 SGHTA and CDR2 FQGNSA. The V and J ends lost 3 bases and 0 bases respectively, with 9 bases between them. This CDR3 contains 15 residues. CDR3 nucleotides: TGTGCCAGCAGCTTCAGACAGTACTCTGGAAACACCATATATTTT. It translates to CASSFRQYSGNTIYF.

This clonotype showed up many times. The chain combines TRBV5-1 with TRBJ1-6, with no clear D. CDR3 length: 15 amino acids. CDR1 and CDR2 from the germline V gene are SGHRS and YFSETQ. Trimming removed 0 bases from V and 4 bases from J, with 8 bases in between. The CDR3 loop is CASSLEAEYNSPLHF. The CDR3 nucleotides read TGCGCCAGCAGCTTGGAAGCGGAGTATAATTCACCCCTCCACTTT.

The chain joins TRBV4-1 to TRBJ1-2; D is perhaps TRBD1 (5 bases). Germline V gene sequence: CDR1 MGHRA, CDR2 YSYEKL. The CDR3 covers 12 residues. Trimming stripped 4 bases from V and 9 bases from J, with 12 bases between. The CDR3 here is CASSLVRGSYTF. The CDR3 region has the DNA TGCGCCAGCAGCCTCGTCCGGGGGAGCTACACCTTC.

This clonotype appeared many times. The junction differs from germline at one of its ends, possibly a read error. V gene TRBV5-1 combines with J gene TRBJ1-5; 9 bases align to TRBD1. The CDR3 is made up of 16 amino acids. Germline V gives CDR1 SGHRS, CDR2 YFSETQ. Written as DNA, the CDR3 is TGTGCCAGCAGCCAGCAGGGACAGGGCATCGGTCAGCCCCAGCATTTT. Translated, it gives CASSQQGQGIGQPQHF.

This clonotype was counted at least ten times. This chain joins TRBV20-1 and TRBJ1-1, with 10 bases aligning to TRBD1. Germline assignment: CDR1 DFQATT and CDR2 SNEGSKA (reference sequence). The ends lost 5 bases at V and 0 bases at J; junction bases unmatched: 15. This CDR3 comprises 18 residues. The DNA for the CDR3 is TGCAGTGCTCCCACCCGGGTGACAGGGGGCTTTTTGAACACTGAAGCTTTCTTT. Translation: CSAPTRVTGGFLNTEAFF.

This clonotype was counted ten times or more. V is TRBV5-1 and J is TRBJ2-2; 9 nucleotides line up with TRBD1. Germline V lookup: CDR1 SGHRS, CDR2 YFSETQ. This CDR3 spans 16 amino acids. Trimming took 4 bases from V and 6 from J; bases not matched to a gene: 10. The CDR3 here is CASSGGQGYHPGELFF. The DNA of the CDR3 is TGCGCCAGCAGCGGAGGACAGGGGTATCATCCCGGGGAGCTGTTTTTT.

The chain employs TRBV12-3 or TRBV12-4 and TRBJ2-2; the D gene is possibly TRBD2 (6 bases). V was shortened by 3 bases and J by 2 bases, with 16 bases between the two germline ends. The CDR3 has 17 residues. The CDR3 nucleotides read TGTGCCAGCAGTTTTGGAGGGATAGGATCCAACACCGGGGAGCTGTTTTTT. This sequence encodes CASSFGGIGSNTGELFF.

This clonotype was seen many times. This chain joins TRBV6-2 or TRBV6-3 and TRBJ2-1; D is tentatively TRBD1 or TRBD2 (5 bases each). Germline-derived CDR1 and CDR2 are MNHEY and SVGEGT. The V end lost 2 bases, the J end lost 0 bases, and 14 bases lay between the germline ends. There are 17 residues in the CDR3. The CDR3 sequence is CASSYGAGRRSYNEQFF. The CDR3 DNA sequence: TGTGCCAGCAGTTACGGGGCGGGCAGACGCTCCTACAATGAGCAGTTCTTC.

In this sample, this clonotype turned up once. The V gene is TRBV6-2 or TRBV6-3, the J gene TRBJ1-5; weak D call: TRBD1 (5 bases). The germline V gene has CDR1 MNHEY and CDR2 SVGEGT. The CDR3 extends over 16 amino acids. V lost 10 bases and J lost 0, with 19 bases in between. CDR3 DNA sequence: TGTGCCACCTCCCCGGGACTGAAGGATAGCAATCAGCCCCAGCATTTT. This gives the protein CATSPGLKDSNQPQHF.

As regards this clonotype: A much larger clone differs from this one at a single base, so this may be a read error. The chain couples TRBV5-1 to TRBJ2-1; TRBD1 agrees at 7 bases. CDR3 length equals 13 residues. Germline CDR1 reads SGHRS; CDR2 reads YFSETQ. The CDR3 bases are TGTGCCAGCAGCTTGGACAGGAACAATGAGCGGTTCTTC. This sequence encodes CASSLDRNNERFF. Together with reference TRBV5-1 and TRBJ2-1, the CDR3 gives the full variable domain: KAGVTQTPRYLIKTRGQQVTLSCSPISGHRSVSWYQQTPGQGLQFLFEYFSETQRNKGNFPGRFSGRQFSNSRSEMNVSTLELGDSALYLCASSLDRNNERFFGPGTRLTVL.